This T cell receptor beta chain derives from a study of T cell responses to AZD1222 COVID-19 vaccine. Whole-study findings and limits: Repertoire sampling was restricted to post-peak T cell response timepoints. Among those given AZD1222, only 6 or 7 were seropositive at baseline.

As for this clone: Antigen specificity is unknown.

The analysis combined second doses at about 4 or about 12 weeks. This table comes from immunoSEQ multiplex PCR, and its TCRdb copy is limited to in-frame clones, with some not included. The top ten clones hold 4.5% of a sample with about 94,000 clones, roughly 85% of them seen once. The TCR originated in an adult who received the AZD1222 COVID-19 vaccine. The sample in question was peripheral blood, obtained 28 days after the second AZD1222 dose.

In DNA, the CDR3 is TGTGCCAGCAGCCAAGCTCAGGGAGCTGGAAACACCATATATTTT. Translating it yields CASSQAQGAGNTIYF. The chain is built from TRBV14 and TRBJ1-3; weak D call: TRBD1 (5 bases). V lost 1 base and J 2 bases, leaving 9 bases between the germline ends. This CDR3 is 15 amino acids long. In germline, CDR1 is SGHDN, CDR2 FVKESK.